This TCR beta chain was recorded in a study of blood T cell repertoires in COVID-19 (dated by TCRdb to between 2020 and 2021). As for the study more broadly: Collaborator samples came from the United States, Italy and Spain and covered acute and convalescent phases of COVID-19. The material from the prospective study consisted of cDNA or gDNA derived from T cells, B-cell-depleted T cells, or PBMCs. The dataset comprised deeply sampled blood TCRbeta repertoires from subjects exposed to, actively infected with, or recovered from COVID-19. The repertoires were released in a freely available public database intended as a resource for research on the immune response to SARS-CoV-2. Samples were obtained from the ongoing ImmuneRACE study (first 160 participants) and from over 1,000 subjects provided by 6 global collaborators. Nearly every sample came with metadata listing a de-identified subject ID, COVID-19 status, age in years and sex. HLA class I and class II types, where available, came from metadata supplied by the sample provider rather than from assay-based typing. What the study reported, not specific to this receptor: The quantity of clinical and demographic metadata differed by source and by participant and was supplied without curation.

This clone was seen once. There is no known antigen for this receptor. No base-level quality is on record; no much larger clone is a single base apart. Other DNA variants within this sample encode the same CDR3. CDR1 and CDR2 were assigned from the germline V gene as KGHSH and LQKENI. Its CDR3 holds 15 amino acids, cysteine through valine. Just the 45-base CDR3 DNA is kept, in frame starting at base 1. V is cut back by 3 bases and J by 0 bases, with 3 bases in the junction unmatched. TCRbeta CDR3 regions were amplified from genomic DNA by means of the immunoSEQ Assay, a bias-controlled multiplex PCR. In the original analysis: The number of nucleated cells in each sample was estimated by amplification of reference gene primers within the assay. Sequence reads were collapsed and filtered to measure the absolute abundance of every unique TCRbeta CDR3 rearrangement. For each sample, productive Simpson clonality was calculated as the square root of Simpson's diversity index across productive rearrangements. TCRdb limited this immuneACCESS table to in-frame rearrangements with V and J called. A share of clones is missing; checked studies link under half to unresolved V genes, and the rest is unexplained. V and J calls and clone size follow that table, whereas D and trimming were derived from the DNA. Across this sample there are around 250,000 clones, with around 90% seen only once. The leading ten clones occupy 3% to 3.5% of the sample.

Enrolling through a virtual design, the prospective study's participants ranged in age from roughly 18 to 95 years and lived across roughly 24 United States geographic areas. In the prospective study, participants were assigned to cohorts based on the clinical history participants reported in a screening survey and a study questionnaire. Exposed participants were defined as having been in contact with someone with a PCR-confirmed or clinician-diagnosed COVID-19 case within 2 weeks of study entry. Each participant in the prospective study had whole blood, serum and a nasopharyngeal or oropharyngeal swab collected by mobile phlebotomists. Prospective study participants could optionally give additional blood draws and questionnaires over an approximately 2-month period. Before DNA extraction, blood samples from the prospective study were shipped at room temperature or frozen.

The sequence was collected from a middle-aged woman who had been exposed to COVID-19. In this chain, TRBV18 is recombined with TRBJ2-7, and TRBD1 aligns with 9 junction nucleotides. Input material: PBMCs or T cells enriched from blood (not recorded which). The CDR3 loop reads CASSPGTGSSYEQYV. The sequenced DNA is TGTGCCAGCTCACCGGGGACAGGGAGCTCCTACGAGCAGTACGTC.